This T cell receptor beta chain was sequenced during a study of blood T cell repertoires in COVID-19. A few counts support this clone. Profiled with immunoSEQ multiplex PCR; TCRdb holds only in-frame clones, not every one. The sample includes about 140,000 clones, more than 70% seen only once; the top ten take about 5.5%. Germline loops: CDR1 SEHNR, CDR2 FQNEAQ (reference sequence). The CDR3 consists of 11 residues. Trimming pared 5 bases from V and 7 bases from J, leaving 8 bases between. Participants spanned ages about 18 to 95 years and resided in fewer than 30 US areas. V gene TRBV7-9 combines with J gene TRBJ1-1; D gene unclear. What was sequenced was PBMCs or T cells enriched from blood (not recorded which). This TCR came from a middle-aged man with acute COVID-19. CDR3 sequence (DNA): TGTGCCAGCAGCGCGTCCCGTGAAGCTTTCTTT. Encoded protein: CASSASREAFF.